Sequencing of this T cell receptor (beta chain) was carried out in a study of blood T cells in healthy people across ages. The study, taken as a whole, reports: Both naive CD4+ cell counts and diversity were greater in long-lived donors than in aged donors.

A second PCR, run for about 7 to 11 cycles, used a sample-barcoded 5' primer plus a J-beta primer mix. With 12 random nucleotides, a template-switch adaptor tagged each individual cDNA molecule. TCRdb analysed the 5' RACE reads with MiXCR anew, one entry per CDR3 protein. The sample comprises about 1.8 million distinct CDR3 sequences, just under 50% of which are singletons, and about 2.1% rests with the top ten. Concerning this clonotype: Its target is unknown.

The sequence came from a middle-aged woman in good health. The sample comprised blood.

CDR3 DNA sequence: TGTGCCAGCTCACAAATAGGGGGCGCGGGATCCAATGAGCAGTTCTTC. The encoded protein is CASSQIGGAGSNEQFF. The V call is TRBV18, the J call TRBJ2-1, with D possibly TRBD1 on 7 matching bases. This CDR3 spans 16 amino acids. In germline, CDR1 is KGHSH, CDR2 LQKENI. With 4 bases removed from V and 6 bases from J, the gap between germline ends came to 19 bases.